This TCR beta chain was documented in a study of blood T cells in healthy people across ages. The overall study: For every two T cells, template switching captured about one barcoded beta molecule.

Aged about 6 to 100, donors were systemically healthy Caucasians from Russia. Extracted total RNA amounted to at least 5.5 micrograms for each sample. The CDR3 extends over 15 amino acids. Germline values: CDR1 SGHTA, CDR2 FQGTGA. Trimming removed 2 bases from V and 5 bases from J, with 15 bases in between. Sample-barcoded 5' priming and a J-beta primer mix drove a second PCR of about 7 to 12 cycles. With 12 random nucleotides, a template-switch adaptor tagged each individual cDNA molecule. From the 5' RACE reads, TCRdb called clonotypes with MiXCR, one entry per CDR3 protein. The profile shows a few hundred thousand distinct CDR3 sequences, about 52% of them singletons. This clonotype turned up a few times.

This clonotype was sampled from a man between 60 and 75 years old in good health. The rearrangement links TRBV7-3 to TRBJ2-5; D is uncertain. Sequencing was carried out using blood. The CDR3, as DNA: TGTGCCAGCAGCTTAGTGCAGGCCCCCACGGAGACCCAGTACTTC. Protein: CASSLVQAPTETQYF.